A selection of T cell receptor beta chains follows, all from one sample in a study of low-dose radiotherapy and immunotherapy resistance in tumors. TCRdb reprocessed the reads via MiXCR and lists one record per CDR3 protein. Of some 85,000 distinct CDR3 sequences in the sample, approximately 17% are singletons; the top ten hold 4.5% to 7.5%. This material consisted of PBMCs, taken before treatment. The receptors stem from a male donor with prostate cancer. The CDR3 runs from the conserved cysteine through the conserved F or W. D genes are given only for firm matches. Size is stated for part of the rows, as once, few or many counts, or as a class when the clone is expanded.

V gene: TRBV20-1
D gene: TRBD2
clone size: many
J gene: TRBJ2-3
CDR3 DNA: TGCAGTGCCATCACCATAGCGGGAGGGCGGGCAGATACGCAGTATTTT
CDR3 protein: CSAITIAGGRADTQYF

V gene: TRBV5-1
D gene: TRBD2
clone size: many
J gene: TRBJ2-3
CDR3 DNA: TGCGCCAGCAGCAAGACTAGCGGGGGAGGTCTTAACACAGATACGCAGTATTTT
CDR3 protein: CASSKTSGGGLNTDTQYF

V gene: TRBV12-3/TRBV12-4
D gene: NA
clone size: many
J gene: TRBJ1-2
CDR3 DNA: TGTGCCAGCAACTCCCAAAGGGGCAGGAGTGGGGGCTACACCTTC
CDR3 protein: CASNSQRGRSGGYTF

V gene: TRBV12-3/TRBV12-4
D gene: NA
clone size: once
J gene: TRBJ2-2
CDR3 DNA: TGTGCCAGCAGTTTTTGGCAAGCGAACACCGGGGAGCTGTTTTTT
CDR3 protein: CASSFWQANTGELFF

V gene: TRBV12-3/TRBV12-4
D gene: TRBD2
clone size: few
J gene: TRBJ2-7
CDR3 DNA: TGTGCCAGCAGTTTAGCCCCCGGGACTATAAGGAGGGAGCAGTACTTC
CDR3 protein: CASSLAPGTIRREQYF

V gene: TRBV6-6
D gene: TRBD2
clone size: many
J gene: TRBJ2-1
CDR3 DNA: TGTGCCAGCAGCCCCCCGACGACTAGCGGCGCCCGTGAGCAGTTCTTC
CDR3 protein: CASSPPTTSGAREQFF

V gene: TRBV5-1
D gene: NA
clone size: NA
J gene: TRBJ2-7
CDR3 DNA: TGCGCCAGCGCCAGGACTGGCTACACCTACGAGCAGTACTTC
CDR3 protein: CASARTGYTYEQYF

V gene: TRBV7-6
D gene: NA
clone size: many
J gene: TRBJ2-1
CDR3 DNA: TGTGCCAGCAGTTACCGGGACTTGGATGAGCAGTTCTTC
CDR3 protein: CASSYRDLDEQFF

V gene: TRBV5-1
D gene: NA
clone size: many
J gene: TRBJ2-2
CDR3 DNA: TGCGCCAGCAGGCTCGGGGGAGACACCGGGGAGCTGTTTTTT
CDR3 protein: CASRLGGDTGELFF

V gene: TRBV7-3
D gene: NA
clone size: many
J gene: TRBJ2-2
CDR3 DNA: TGTGCCAGCAGCTTCTCAGGGGCGGTTGCCCGGGAGCTGTTTTTT
CDR3 protein: CASSFSGAVARELFF

V gene: TRBV5-1
D gene: NA
clone size: many
J gene: TRBJ2-5
CDR3 DNA: TGCGCCAGCAGCCTTATCAGCCCCAGGGGACAAGAGACCCAGTACTTC
CDR3 protein: CASSLISPRGQETQYF

V gene: TRBV6-8
D gene: NA
clone size: many
J gene: TRBJ2-7
CDR3 DNA: TGTGCCAGCAGGTCTTCTCCGGGACGGGGAGGCCACGAGCAGTACTTC
CDR3 protein: CASRSSPGRGGHEQYF

V gene: TRBV30
D gene: NA
clone size: many
J gene: TRBJ2-1
CDR3 DNA: TGTGCCTGCCATCTTACAGGCTACAATGAGCAGTTCTTC
CDR3 protein: CACHLTGYNEQFF

V gene: TRBV29-1
D gene: NA
clone size: many
J gene: TRBJ2-3
CDR3 DNA: TGCAGCGCAGGAGGACGGGACACAGATACGCAGTATTTT
CDR3 protein: CSAGGRDTDTQYF

V gene: TRBV18
D gene: NA
clone size: many
J gene: TRBJ2-2
CDR3 DNA: TGTGCCAGCTCACCTCTACAGGGAACCGGGGAGCTGTTTTTT
CDR3 protein: CASSPLQGTGELFF

V gene: TRBV18
D gene: NA
clone size: many
J gene: TRBJ1-5
CDR3 DNA: TGTGCCAGCTCACCACTCGGGGGCGGTGGCAATCAGCCCCAGCATTTT
CDR3 protein: CASSPLGGGGNQPQHF

V gene: TRBV20-1
D gene: TRBD1
clone size: many
J gene: TRBJ1-5
CDR3 DNA: TGCAGTGCTTTGCGCACGAATTCCCCGGACAGGAGCAATCAGCCCCAGCATTTT
CDR3 protein: CSALRTNSPDRSNQPQHF

V gene: TRBV11-2
D gene: NA
clone size: many
J gene: TRBJ2-2
CDR3 DNA: TGTGCCAGCACCCCGGGGATAGCAAGGACCGGGGAGCTGTTTTTT
CDR3 protein: CASTPGIARTGELFF

V gene: TRBV6-1
D gene: TRBD1
clone size: many
J gene: TRBJ2-3
CDR3 DNA: TGTGCCAGCAGACAGGACAGGGGAGCAGATACGCAGTATTTT
CDR3 protein: CASRQDRGADTQYF

V gene: TRBV24-1
D gene: NA
clone size: many
J gene: TRBJ2-1
CDR3 DNA: TGTGCCACCAGTCAAGGGTGGTTTGAGCAGTTCTTC
CDR3 protein: CATSQGWFEQFF

V gene: TRBV30
D gene: TRBD1
clone size: many
J gene: TRBJ2-7
CDR3 DNA: TGTGCCTGGAAAAGGGACAGGGACTACGAGCAGTACTTC
CDR3 protein: CAWKRDRDYEQYF

V gene: TRBV10-3
D gene: TRBD2
clone size: many
J gene: TRBJ2-3
CDR3 DNA: TGTGCCATCAGTGAGTCGGTACTAGCGGGAGGACACACAGATACGCAGTATTTT
CDR3 protein: CAISESVLAGGHTDTQYF

V gene: TRBV9
D gene: TRBD2
clone size: many
J gene: TRBJ2-6
CDR3 DNA: TGTGCCAGCAGCCGGGAGGCGGGTCCGAGGGCCAACGTCCTGACTTTC
CDR3 protein: CASSREAGPRANVLTF

V gene: TRBV4-2
D gene: NA
clone size: NA
J gene: TRBJ2-5
CDR3 DNA: TGTGCCAGCAGCCAACTCCGGACTACCGACCAAGAGACCCAGTACTTC
CDR3 protein: CASSQLRTTDQETQYF

V gene: TRBV10-3
D gene: NA
clone size: NA
J gene: TRBJ2-7
CDR3 DNA: TGTGCCATCGGTGAGCTGGGCCCACTCTCCTACGAGCAGTACTTC
CDR3 protein: CAIGELGPLSYEQYF

V gene: TRBV7-9
D gene: TRBD1
clone size: once
J gene: TRBJ1-5
CDR3 DNA: TGTGCCAGCAGCCCTTTAGACAGGGGAAGAACAGATACGCAGCATTTT
CDR3 protein: CASSPLDRGRTDTQHF

V gene: TRBV18
D gene: TRBD1
clone size: many
J gene: TRBJ2-3
CDR3 DNA: TGTGCCAGCTCACCAGATAAGACAGGGGGCATAGATACGCAGTATTTT
CDR3 protein: CASSPDKTGGIDTQYF

V gene: TRBV5-8
D gene: NA
clone size: many
J gene: TRBJ2-6
CDR3 DNA: TGTGCCAGCAGCCAGGGACGGCGGAGGGGATCTGGGGCCAACGTCCTGACTTTC
CDR3 protein: CASSQGRRRGSGANVLTF

V gene: TRBV12-3/TRBV12-4
D gene: TRBD2
clone size: many
J gene: TRBJ2-1
CDR3 DNA: TGTGCCAGCAGTTTAGAAAGCTGGCGGGAGGGGGATGAGCAGTTCTTC
CDR3 protein: CASSLESWREGDEQFF

V gene: TRBV4-2
D gene: TRBD1
clone size: NA
J gene: TRBJ1-1
CDR3 DNA: TGTGCCAGCAGCCAGGTGACAGGGCCGGCCACTGAAGCTTTCTTT
CDR3 protein: CASSQVTGPATEAFF

V gene: TRBV6-5
D gene: NA
clone size: many
J gene: TRBJ2-4
CDR3 DNA: TGTGCCAGCAGCCGGGGATGGCAAAACATTCAGTACTTC
CDR3 protein: CASSRGWQNIQYF

V gene: TRBV27
D gene: NA
clone size: many
J gene: TRBJ1-2
CDR3 DNA: TGTGCCAGCAGTCCCGAACCGGACAGTTTCTATGGCTACACCTTC
CDR3 protein: CASSPEPDSFYGYTF

V gene: TRBV6-2/TRBV6-3
D gene: TRBD2
clone size: many
J gene: TRBJ2-2
CDR3 DNA: TGTGCCAGCAGACCCCTAGCGGGGCGGACCGGGGAGCTGTTTTTT
CDR3 protein: CASRPLAGRTGELFF

V gene: TRBV21-1
D gene: NA
clone size: many
J gene: TRBJ2-1
CDR3 DNA: TGTGCCAGCAGAGTACAGGGGAGTGAGCAGTTCTTC
CDR3 protein: CASRVQGSEQFF

V gene: TRBV6-5
D gene: NA
clone size: many
J gene: TRBJ2-7
CDR3 DNA: TGTGCCAGCAGTTACGGGTGGCAGGGCAACGAGCAGTACTTC
CDR3 protein: CASSYGWQGNEQYF

V gene: TRBV13
D gene: NA
clone size: few
J gene: TRBJ2-1
CDR3 DNA: TGTGCCAGCAGCTCTCGCGGGGAGCAGTTCTTC
CDR3 protein: CASSSRGEQFF

V gene: TRBV5-1
D gene: TRBD2
clone size: many
J gene: TRBJ2-5
CDR3 DNA: TGCGCCAGCAGCGTGGCTCCTAGCGGGAGTGGAGAGACCCAGTACTTC
CDR3 protein: CASSVAPSGSGETQYF

V gene: TRBV6-1
D gene: NA
clone size: many
J gene: TRBJ1-1
CDR3 DNA: TGTGCCAGCAGTGAACGTAGGACTGAAGCTTTCTTT
CDR3 protein: CASSERRTEAFF